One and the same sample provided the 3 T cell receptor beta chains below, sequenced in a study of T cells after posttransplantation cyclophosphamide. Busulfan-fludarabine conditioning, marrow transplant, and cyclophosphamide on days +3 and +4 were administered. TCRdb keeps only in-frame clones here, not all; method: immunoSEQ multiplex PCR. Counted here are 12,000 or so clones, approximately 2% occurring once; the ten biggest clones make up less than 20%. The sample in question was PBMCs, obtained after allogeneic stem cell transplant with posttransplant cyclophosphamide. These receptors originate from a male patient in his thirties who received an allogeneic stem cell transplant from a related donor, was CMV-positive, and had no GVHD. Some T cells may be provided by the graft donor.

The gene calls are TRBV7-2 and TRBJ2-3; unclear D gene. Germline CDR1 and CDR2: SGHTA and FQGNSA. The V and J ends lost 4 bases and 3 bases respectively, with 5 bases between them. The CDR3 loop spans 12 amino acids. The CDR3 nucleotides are TGTGCCAGCAGCTACTTTACAGATACGCAGTATTTT. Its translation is CASSYFTDTQYF.

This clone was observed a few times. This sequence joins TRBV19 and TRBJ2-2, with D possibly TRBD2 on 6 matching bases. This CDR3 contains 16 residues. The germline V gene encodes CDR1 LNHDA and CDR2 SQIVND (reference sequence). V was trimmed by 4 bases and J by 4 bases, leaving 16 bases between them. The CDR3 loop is CASSSEEGRGTGELFF. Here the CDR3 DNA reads TGTGCCAGTAGTAGTGAGGAGGGCCGGGGCACCGGGGAGCTGTTTTTT. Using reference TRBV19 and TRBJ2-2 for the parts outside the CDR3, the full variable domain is DGGITQSPKYLFRKEGQNVTLSCEQNLNHDAMYWYRQDPGQGLRLIYYSQIVNDFQKGDIAEGYSVSREKKESFPLTVTSAQKNPTAFYLCASSSEEGRGTGELFFGEGSRLTVL.

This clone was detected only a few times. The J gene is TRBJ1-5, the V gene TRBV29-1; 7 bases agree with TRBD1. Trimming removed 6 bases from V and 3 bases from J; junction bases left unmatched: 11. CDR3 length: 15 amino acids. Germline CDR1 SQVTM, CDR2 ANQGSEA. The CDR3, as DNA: TGCAGCGTGAAAGACACCGGGACAGTCAATCAGCCCCAGCATTTT. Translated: CSVKDTGTVNQPQHF.